The table lists the clone carrying this TCR beta chain with many counts. An end of the junction differs from the germline gene, which may be a read error. The data derive from a study of T cells in Graves' hyperthyroidism and ophthalmopathy. CDR1 is SQVTM, CDR2 ANQGSEA, per germline. The CDR3 extends over 14 amino acids. From RNA transcripts, TCR beta CDR3 regions were amplified. The study used the HTBI primer set for a first-round RT-PCR of the TCR CDR3. TCRdb ran MiXCR on the multiplex PCR reads and lists one entry per CDR3 protein. The repertoire consists of about 350,000 distinct CDR3 sequences, with around 18% occurring once and the leading ten covering roughly a sixth.

The sample was blood. This rearrangement joins TRBV29-1 to TRBJ1-2, with D hard to call. The sequence was obtained from a woman between 35 and 50 years old with Graves' ophthalmopathy. The CDR3 DNA reads TGCAGCGTCCGGACGCCGACAACTAACTATGGCTACGCCTTC. Encoded protein: CSVRTPTTNYGYAF.